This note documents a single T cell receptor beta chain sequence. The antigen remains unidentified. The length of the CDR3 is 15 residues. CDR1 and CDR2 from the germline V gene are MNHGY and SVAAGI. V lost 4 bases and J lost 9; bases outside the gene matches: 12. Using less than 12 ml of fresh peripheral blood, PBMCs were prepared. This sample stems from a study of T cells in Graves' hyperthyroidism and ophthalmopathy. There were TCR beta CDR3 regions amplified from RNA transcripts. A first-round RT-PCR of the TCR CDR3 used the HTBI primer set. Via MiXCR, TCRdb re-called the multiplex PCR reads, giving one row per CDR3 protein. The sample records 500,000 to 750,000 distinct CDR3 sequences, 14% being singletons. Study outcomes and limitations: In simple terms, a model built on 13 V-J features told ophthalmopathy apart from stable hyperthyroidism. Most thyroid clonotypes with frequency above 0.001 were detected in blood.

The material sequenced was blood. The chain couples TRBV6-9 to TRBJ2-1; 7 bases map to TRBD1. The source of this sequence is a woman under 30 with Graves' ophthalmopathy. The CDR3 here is CASSSLWTGDSEQFF. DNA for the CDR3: TGTGCCAGCAGTTCCCTTTGGACAGGTGACAGTGAGCAGTTCTTC.